The source of this T cell receptor (beta chain) is a study of CD8 T cells in Susac syndrome. Notes on the study in general: By the study's own acknowledgment, its TCR sequencing and HLA analysis included relatively few individuals. CD4+ T cell repertoires in Susac syndrome lacked clonal expansion.

RNA was extracted with the RNeasy kit, and a quantity of roughly 0.5 to 1 ug was reverse transcribed using random hexamers. TCRdb re-called the immunoSEQ multiplex PCR reads with MiXCR, one entry per CDR3 protein. The sample shows under 200,000 distinct CDR3 sequences, 75% to 95% of them seen only once. A remark on this clonotype: Its antigen is not identified.

CDR1 and CDR2 from the germline V gene are DFQATT and SNEGSKA (reference sequence). V was pared by 3 bases and J by 4 bases, with 7 bases of the junction left unmatched. The CDR3 extends over 15 amino acids. This TCR was sampled from a human donor with Susac syndrome. The chain has TRBV20-1 and TRBJ1-5; TRBD1 aligns across 9 bases. The sample was CD4+ T cells from PBMCs. CDR3 protein: CSASETGTGNQPQHF. For the CDR3, the DNA is TGCAGTGCTAGTGAAACCGGGACAGGGAATCAGCCCCAGCATTTT.